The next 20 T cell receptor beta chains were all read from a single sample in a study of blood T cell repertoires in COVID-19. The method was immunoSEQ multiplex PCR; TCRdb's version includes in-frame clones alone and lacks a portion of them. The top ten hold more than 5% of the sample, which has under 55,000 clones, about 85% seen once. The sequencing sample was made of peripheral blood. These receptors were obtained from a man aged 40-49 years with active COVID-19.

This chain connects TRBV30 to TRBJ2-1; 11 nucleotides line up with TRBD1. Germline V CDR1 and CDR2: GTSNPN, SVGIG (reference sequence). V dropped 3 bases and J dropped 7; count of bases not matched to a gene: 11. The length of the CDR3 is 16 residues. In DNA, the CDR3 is TGTGCCTGGAGCTCCCCTTCCGGGACAGGGGGAAATGAGCAGTTCTTC. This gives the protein CAWSSPSGTGGNEQFF.

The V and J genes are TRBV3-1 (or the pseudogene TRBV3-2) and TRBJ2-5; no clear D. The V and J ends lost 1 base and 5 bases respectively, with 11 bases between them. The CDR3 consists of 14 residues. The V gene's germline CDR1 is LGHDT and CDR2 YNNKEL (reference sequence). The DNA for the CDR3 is TGTGCCAGCAGCCAAGTTAGCCGGTGGGAGACCCAGTACTTC. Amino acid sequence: CASSQVSRWETQYF.

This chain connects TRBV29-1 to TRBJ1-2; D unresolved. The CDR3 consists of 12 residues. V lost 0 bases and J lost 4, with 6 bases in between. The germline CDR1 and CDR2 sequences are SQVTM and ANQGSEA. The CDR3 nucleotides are TGCAGCGTTGAAGAGGGCGCCTATGGCTACACCTTC. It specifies CSVEEGAYGYTF.

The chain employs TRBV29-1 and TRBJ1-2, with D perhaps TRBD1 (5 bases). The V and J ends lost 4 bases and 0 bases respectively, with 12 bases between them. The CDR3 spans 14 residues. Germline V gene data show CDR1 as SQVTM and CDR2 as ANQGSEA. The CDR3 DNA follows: TGCAGCGTTGGGGGGGAAGAGACTAACTATGGCTACACCTTC. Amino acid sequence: CSVGGEETNYGYTF.

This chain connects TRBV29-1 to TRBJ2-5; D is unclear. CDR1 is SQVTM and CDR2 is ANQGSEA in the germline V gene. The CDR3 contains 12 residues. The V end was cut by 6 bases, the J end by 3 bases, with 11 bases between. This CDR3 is CSVKDSKETQYF. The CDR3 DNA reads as TGCAGCGTAAAAGACTCTAAAGAGACCCAGTACTTC.

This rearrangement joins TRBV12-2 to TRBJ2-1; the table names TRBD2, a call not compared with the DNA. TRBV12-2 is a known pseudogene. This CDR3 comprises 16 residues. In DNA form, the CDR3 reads TGTGCAAGTCGCTTATCGAAGCGGGAGTGCCACAATGAGCAGTTCTTC. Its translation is CASRLSKRECHNEQFF.

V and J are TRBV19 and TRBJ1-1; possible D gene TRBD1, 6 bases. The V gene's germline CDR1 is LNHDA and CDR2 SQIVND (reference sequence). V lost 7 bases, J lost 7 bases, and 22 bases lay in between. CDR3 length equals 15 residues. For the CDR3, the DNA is TGTGCCAGTAACCCTTCGGGAGGGGGTAATATTGAAGCTTTCTTT. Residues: CASNPSGGGNIEAFF.

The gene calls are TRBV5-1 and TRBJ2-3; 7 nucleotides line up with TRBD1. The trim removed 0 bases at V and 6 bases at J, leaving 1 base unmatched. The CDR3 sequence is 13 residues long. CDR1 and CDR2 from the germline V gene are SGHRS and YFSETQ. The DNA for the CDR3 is TGCGCCAGCAGCTTGGCCAGGGGGGATACGCAGTATTTT. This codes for CASSLARGDTQYF.

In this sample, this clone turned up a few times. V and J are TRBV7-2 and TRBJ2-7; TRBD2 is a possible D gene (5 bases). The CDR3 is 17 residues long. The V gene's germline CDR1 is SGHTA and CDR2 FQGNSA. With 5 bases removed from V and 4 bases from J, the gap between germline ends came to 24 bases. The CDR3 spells CASSPPAGLTPFYEQYF. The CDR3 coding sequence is TGTGCCAGCAGCCCCCCGGCGGGCCTCACCCCATTTTACGAGCAGTACTTC. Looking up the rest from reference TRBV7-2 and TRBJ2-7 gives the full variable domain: GAGVSQSPSNKVTEKGKDVELRCDPISGHTALYWYRQSLGQGLEFLIYFQGNSAPDKSGLPSDRFSAERTGGSVSTLTIQRTQQEDSAVYLCASSPPAGLTPFYEQYFGPGTRLTVT.

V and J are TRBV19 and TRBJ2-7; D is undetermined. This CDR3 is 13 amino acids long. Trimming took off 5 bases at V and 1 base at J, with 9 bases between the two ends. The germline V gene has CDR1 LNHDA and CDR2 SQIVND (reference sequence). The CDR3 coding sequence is TGTGCCAGTAGTCGCACAGTTTCCTACGAGCAGTACTTC. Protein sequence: CASSRTVSYEQYF.

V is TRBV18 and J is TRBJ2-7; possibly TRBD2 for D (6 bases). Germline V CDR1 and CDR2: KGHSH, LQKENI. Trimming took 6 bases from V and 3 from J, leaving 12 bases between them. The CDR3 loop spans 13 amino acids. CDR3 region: CASSPGTRYEQYF. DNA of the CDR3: TGTGCCAGCTCTCCCGGGACTCGCTACGAGCAGTACTTC.

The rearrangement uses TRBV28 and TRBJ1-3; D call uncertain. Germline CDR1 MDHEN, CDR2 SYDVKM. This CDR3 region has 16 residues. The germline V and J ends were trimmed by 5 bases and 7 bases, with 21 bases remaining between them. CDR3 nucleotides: TGTGCCAGCAGTCCTCGGATGAGGATGAGTTTGAACACCATATATTTT. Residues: CASSPRMRMSLNTIYF.

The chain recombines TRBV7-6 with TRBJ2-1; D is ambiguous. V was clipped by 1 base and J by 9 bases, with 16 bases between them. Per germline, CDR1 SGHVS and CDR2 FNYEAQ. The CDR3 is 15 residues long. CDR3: CASSLVAVAYSEQFF. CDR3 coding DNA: TGTGCCAGCAGCTTAGTGGCGGTTGCCTACTCTGAGCAGTTCTTC.

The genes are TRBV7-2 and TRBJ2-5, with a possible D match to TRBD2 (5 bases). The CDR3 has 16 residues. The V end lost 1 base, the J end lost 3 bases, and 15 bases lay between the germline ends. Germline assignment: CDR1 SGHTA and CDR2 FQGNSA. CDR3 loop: CASSLEAARVKETQYF. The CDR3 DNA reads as TGTGCCAGCAGCTTAGAGGCGGCGCGGGTTAAAGAGACCCAGTACTTC.

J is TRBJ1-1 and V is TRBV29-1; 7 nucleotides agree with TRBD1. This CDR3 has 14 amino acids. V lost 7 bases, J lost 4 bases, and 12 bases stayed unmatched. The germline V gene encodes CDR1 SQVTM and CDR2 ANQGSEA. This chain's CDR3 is CSASRGRGSTEAFF. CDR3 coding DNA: TGCAGCGCCTCCAGGGGCAGGGGGTCCACTGAAGCTTTCTTT. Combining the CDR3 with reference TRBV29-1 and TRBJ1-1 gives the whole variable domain SAVISQKPSRDICQRGTSLTIQCQVDSQVTMMFWYRQQPGQSLTLIATANQGSEATYESGFVIDKFPISRPNLTFSTLTVSNMSPEDSSIYLCSASRGRGSTEAFFGQGTRLTVV.

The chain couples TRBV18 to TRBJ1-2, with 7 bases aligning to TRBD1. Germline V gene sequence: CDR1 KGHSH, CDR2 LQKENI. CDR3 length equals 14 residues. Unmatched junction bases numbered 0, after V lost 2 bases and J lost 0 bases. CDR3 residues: CASSPDRANYGYTF. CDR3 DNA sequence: TGTGCCAGCTCACCAGACAGGGCTAACTATGGCTACACCTTC.

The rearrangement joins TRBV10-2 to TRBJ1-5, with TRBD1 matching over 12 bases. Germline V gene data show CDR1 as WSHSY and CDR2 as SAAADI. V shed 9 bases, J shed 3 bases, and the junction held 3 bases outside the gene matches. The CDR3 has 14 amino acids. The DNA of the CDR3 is TGCGCCAGTGGGGACAGGGGGCCCAATCAGCCCCAGCATTTT. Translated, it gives CASGDRGPNQPQHF.

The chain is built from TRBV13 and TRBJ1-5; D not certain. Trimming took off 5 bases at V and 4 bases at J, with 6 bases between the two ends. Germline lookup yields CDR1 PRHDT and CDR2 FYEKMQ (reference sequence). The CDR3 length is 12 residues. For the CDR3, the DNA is TGTGCCAGCAGCCACGGGAATCAGCCCCAGCATTTT. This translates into CASSHGNQPQHF.

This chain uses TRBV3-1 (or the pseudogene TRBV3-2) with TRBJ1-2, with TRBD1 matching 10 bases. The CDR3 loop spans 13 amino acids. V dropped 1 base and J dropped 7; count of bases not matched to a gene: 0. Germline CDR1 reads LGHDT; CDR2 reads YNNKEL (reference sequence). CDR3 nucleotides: TGTGCCAGCAGCCAAGGGACAGGGGGTGGCTACACCTTC. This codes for CASSQGTGGGYTF.

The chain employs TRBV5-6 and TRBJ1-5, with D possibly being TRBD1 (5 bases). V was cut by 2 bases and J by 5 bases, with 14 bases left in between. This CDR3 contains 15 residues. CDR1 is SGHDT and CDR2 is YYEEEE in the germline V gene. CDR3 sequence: CASSFWGELDQPQHF. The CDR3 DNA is TGTGCCAGCAGCTTCTGGGGGGAGTTAGATCAGCCCCAGCATTTT.